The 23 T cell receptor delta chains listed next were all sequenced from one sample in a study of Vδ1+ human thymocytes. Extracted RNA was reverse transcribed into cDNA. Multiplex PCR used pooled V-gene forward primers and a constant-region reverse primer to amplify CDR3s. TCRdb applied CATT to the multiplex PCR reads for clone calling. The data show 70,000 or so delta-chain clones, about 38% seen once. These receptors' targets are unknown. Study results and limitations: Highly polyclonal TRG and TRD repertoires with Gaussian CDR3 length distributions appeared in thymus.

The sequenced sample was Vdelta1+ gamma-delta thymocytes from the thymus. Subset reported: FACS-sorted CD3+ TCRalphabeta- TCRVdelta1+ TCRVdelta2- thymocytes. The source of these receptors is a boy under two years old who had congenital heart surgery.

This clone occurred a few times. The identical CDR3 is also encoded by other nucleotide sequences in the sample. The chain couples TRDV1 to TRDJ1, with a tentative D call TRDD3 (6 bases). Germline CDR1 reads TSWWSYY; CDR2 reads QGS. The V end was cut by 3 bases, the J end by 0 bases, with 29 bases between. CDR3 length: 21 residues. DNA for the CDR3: TGTGCTCTTGGGGACCCTGCCTCCGCCCGGACGGGGGGAACGTACACCGATAAACTCATCTTT. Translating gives CALGDPASARTGGTYTDKLIF.

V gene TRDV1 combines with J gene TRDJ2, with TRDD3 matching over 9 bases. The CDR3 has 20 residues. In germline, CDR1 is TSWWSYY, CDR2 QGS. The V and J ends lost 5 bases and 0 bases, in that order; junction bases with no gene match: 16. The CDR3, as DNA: TGTGCTCTTGGGTTTACTCCCACTACTGGGGGACCTACTTTGACAGCACAACTCTTCTTT. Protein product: CALGFTPTTGGPTLTAQLFF.

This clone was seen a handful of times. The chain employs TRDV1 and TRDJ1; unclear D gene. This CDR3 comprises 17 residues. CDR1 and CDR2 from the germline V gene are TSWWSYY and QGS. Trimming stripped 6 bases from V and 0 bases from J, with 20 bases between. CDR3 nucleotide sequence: TGTGCTCTTGGAGATTACAGCCCGTTTCTGGACACCGATAAACTCATCTTT. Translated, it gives CALGDYSPFLDTDKLIF.

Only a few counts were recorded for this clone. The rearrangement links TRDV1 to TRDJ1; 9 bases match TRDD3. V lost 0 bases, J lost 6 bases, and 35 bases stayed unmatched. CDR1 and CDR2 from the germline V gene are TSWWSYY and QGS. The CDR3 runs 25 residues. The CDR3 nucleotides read TGTGCTCTTGGGGAACTCTGTCCCCTTGTGGTAAAAAATACGTACGCTACTGGGGGAACTCATAAACTCATCTTT. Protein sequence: CALGELCPLVVKNTYATGGTHKLIF.

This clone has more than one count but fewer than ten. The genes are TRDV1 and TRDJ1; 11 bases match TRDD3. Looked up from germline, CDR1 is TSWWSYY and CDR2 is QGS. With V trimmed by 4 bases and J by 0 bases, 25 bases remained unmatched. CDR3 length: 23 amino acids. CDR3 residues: CALGAPSGPTVTGGYTYTDKLIF. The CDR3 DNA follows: TGTGCTCTTGGGGCCCCATCAGGGCCTACTGTTACTGGGGGATATACGTACACCGATAAACTCATCTTT.

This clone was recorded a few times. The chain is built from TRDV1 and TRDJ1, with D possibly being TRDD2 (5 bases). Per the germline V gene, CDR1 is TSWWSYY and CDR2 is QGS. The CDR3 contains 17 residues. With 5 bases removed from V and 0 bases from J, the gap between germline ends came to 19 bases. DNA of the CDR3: TGTGCTCTTGGGCCCTTTTCCTGGCCCCTATACACCGATAAACTCATCTTT. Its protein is CALGPFSWPLYTDKLIF.

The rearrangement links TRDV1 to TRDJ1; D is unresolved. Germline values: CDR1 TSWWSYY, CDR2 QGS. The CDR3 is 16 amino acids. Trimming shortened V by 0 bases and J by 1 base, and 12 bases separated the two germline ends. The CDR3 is CALGELTIPFTDKLIF. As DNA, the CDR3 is TGTGCTCTTGGGGAACTCACCATCCCCTTCACCGATAAACTCATCTTT.

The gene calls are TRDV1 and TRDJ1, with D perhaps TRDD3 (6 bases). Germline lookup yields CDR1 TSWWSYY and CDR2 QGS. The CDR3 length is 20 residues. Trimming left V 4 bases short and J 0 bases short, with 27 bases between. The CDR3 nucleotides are TGTGCTCTTGGGGGAACTGGGAGTAGACAGGCCCCCTGTTACACCGATAAACTCATCTTT. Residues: CALGGTGSRQAPCYTDKLIF.

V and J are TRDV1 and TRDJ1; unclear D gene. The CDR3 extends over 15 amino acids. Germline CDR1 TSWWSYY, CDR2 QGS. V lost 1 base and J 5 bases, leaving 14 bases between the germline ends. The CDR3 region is CALGEREAPLDKLIF. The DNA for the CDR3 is TGTGCTCTTGGGGAACGGGAAGCACCACTTGATAAACTCATCTTT.

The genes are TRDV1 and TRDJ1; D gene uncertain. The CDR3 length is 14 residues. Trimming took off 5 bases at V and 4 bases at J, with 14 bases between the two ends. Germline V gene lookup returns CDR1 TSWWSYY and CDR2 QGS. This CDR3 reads CALGKGSAYDKLIF. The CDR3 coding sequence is TGTGCTCTTGGGAAAGGGTCTGCTTACGATAAACTCATCTTT.

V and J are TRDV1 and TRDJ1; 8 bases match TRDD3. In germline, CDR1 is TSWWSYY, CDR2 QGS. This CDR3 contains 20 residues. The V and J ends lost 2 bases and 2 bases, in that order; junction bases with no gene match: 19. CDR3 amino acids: CALGEYGGLTVLGGTDKLIF. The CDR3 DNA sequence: TGTGCTCTTGGGGAATATGGGGGCCTGACCGTACTGGGGGGGACCGATAAACTCATCTTT.

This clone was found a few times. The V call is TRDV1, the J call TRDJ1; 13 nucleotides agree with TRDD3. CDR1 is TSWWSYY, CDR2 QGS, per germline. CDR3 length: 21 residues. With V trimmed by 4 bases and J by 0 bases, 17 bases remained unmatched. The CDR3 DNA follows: TGTGCTCTTGGGGGCTTCGGTACTGGGGGATACGGCGCCTCCTACACCGATAAACTCATCTTT. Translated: CALGGFGTGGYGASYTDKLIF.

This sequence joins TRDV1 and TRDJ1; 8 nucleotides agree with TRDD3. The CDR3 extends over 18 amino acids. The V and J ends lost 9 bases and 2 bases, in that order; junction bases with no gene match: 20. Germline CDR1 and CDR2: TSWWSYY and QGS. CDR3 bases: TGTGCTCTGGGGCGGGGCGCTGTGAGGGGGATAAGGACCGATAAACTCATCTTT. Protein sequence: CALGRGAVRGIRTDKLIF.

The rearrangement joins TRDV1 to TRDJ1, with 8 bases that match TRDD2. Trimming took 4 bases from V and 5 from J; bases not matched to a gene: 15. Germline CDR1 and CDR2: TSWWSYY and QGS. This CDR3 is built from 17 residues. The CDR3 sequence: CALGGGLPKARSDKLIF. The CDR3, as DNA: TGTGCTCTTGGGGGAGGCCTTCCTAAGGCCCGCAGTGATAAACTCATCTTT.

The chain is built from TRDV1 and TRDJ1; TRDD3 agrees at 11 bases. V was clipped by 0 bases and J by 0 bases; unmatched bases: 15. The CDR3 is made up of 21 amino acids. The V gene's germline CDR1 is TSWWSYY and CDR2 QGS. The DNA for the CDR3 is TGTGCTCTTGGGGAACTATCCTACGGCTGGGGGATACTCCCTTACACCGATAAACTCATCTTT. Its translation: CALGELSYGWGILPYTDKLIF.

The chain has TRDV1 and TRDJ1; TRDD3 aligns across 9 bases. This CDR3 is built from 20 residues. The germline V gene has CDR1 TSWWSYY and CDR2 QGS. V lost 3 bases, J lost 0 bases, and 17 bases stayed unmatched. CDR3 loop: CALGDARYTGGRRYTDKLIF. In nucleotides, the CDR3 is TGTGCTCTTGGGGACGCCCGCTATACTGGGGGACGGCGGTACACCGATAAACTCATCTTT.

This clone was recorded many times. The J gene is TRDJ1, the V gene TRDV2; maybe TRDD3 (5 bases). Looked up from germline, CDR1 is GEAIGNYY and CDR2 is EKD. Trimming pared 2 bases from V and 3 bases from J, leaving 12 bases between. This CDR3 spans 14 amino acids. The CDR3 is CACDIKGTADKLIF. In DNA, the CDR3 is TGTGCCTGTGACATCAAGGGGACTGCCGATAAACTCATCTTT.

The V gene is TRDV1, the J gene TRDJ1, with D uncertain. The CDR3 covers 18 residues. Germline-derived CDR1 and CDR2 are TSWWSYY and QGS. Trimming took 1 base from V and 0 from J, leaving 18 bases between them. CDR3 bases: TGTGCTCTTGGGGAACCATTCCCCAACGACGGGTACACCGATAAACTCATCTTT. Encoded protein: CALGEPFPNDGYTDKLIF.

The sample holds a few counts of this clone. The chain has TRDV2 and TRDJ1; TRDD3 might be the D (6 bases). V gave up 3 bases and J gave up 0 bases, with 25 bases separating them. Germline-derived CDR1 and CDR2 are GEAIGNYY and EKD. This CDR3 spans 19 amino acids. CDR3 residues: CACDGGDPCPPPYTDKLIF. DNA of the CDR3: TGTGCCTGTGACGGAGGGGATCCCTGTCCCCCCCCGTACACCGATAAACTCATCTTT.

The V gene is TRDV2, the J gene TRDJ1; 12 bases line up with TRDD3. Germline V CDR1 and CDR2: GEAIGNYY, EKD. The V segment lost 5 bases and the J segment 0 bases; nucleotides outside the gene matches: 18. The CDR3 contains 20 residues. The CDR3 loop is CACGNKRATGGYLYTDKLIF. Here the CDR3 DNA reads TGTGCCTGTGGCAACAAAAGGGCTACTGGGGGATACTTGTACACCGATAAACTCATCTTT.

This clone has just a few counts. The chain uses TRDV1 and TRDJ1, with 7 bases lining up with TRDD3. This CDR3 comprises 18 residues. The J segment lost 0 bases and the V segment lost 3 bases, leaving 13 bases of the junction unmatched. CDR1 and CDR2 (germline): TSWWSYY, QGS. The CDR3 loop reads CALGDPLGGGPYTDKLIF. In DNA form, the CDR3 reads TGTGCTCTTGGGGACCCTCTGGGGGGGGGGCCGTACACCGATAAACTCATCTTT.

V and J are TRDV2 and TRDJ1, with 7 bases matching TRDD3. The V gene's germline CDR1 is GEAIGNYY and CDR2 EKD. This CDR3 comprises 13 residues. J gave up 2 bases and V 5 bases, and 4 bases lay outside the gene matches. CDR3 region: CACAGYETDKLIF. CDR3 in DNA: TGTGCCTGTGCTGGATACGAAACCGATAAACTCATCTTT.

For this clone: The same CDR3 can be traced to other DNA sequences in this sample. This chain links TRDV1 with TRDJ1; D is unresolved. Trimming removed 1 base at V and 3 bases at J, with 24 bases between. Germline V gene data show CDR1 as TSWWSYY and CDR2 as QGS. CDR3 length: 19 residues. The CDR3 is CALGEHRLPKRVSPDKLIF. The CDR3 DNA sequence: TGTGCTCTTGGGGAACACAGGCTGCCTAAGCGGGTATCCCCCGATAAACTCATCTTT.